A single sample is the source of the 18 T cell receptor beta chains below, sequenced in a study of control samples from healthy donors and cancer patients. Clones were sequenced by immunoSEQ multiplex PCR, and TCRdb holds only the in-frame ones, with some missing. Among about 110,000 clones listed, 88% were seen once. Sequencing was done on a sample of PBMCs. The source of these receptors is a woman aged 55 to 70 with lung cancer.

The chain has TRBV30 and TRBJ1-1, with TRBD1 matching over 7 bases. Germline values: CDR1 GTSNPN, CDR2 SVGIG (reference sequence). After removal of 5 bases from V and 4 bases from J, the junction contained 7 bases not matched to a gene. This CDR3 is 13 amino acids long. The CDR3 coding sequence is TGTGCCTGGTCGGGGACAGTGGGCACTGAAGCTTTCTTT. This sequence encodes CAWSGTVGTEAFF.

The CDR3 DNA is TGTGCCAGCACCGGACCGTCCGGAGGGCAGTACTTC. This sequence encodes CASTGPSGGQYF. The chain recombines TRBV6-5 with TRBJ2-7; TRBD2 might be the D (5 bases). Trimming took off 7 bases at V and 9 bases at J, with 16 bases between the two ends. The CDR3 spans 12 residues. CDR1 is MNHEY and CDR2 is SVGAGI in the germline V gene.

The V and J genes are TRBV6-5 and TRBJ1-2; TRBD1 is a possible D gene (5 bases). The V gene's germline CDR1 is MNHEY and CDR2 SVGAGI. The CDR3 spans 11 residues. Between the trimmed V and J ends, which lost 2 bases and 7 bases, there was a span of 5 bases. CDR3 bases: TGTGCCAGCAGTTACGGGGGTGGCTACACCTTC. It is translated as CASSYGGGYTF.

A few counts support this clone. Because the CDR3's place on the DNA is in doubt, the DNA is left out and the CDR3 is given as listed by TCRdb. This chain joins TRBV12-5 and TRBJ2-7; the DNA was not compared with TRBD1, the D call given in the table. The CDR3 is 13 amino acids long, termini counted. Germline CDR1 reads LGHNT; CDR2 reads FRNRAP. CDR3 amino acids: CASGLAQAYEQYF.

This rearrangement joins TRBV7-2 to TRBJ2-3, with 8 bases matching TRBD2. The germline gives CDR1 SGHTA, CDR2 FQGNSA. The CDR3 extends over 17 amino acids. J lost 2 bases, V lost 5 bases, and 12 bases had no gene match. The DNA for the CDR3 is TGTGCCAGCAGCACCCAGGTTAGCGGGGTTTTCACAGATACGCAGTATTTT. The encoded protein is CASSTQVSGVFTDTQYF.

The V gene is TRBV5-1, the J gene TRBJ2-5; 8 bases map to TRBD1. V trimming: 4 bases; J trimming: 5 bases; junction bases outside the gene matches: 13. CDR1 and CDR2 from the germline V gene are SGHRS and YFSETQ. CDR3 size: 16 residues. The CDR3 DNA reads as TGCGCCAGCAGCGTCACGACAGGGGTAATTAAGGAGACCCAGTACTTC. The encoded protein is CASSVTTGVIKETQYF.

The J gene is TRBJ1-1, the V gene TRBV5-4; D possibly corresponds to TRBD1 (5 bases). Trimming shortened V by 4 bases and J by 1 base, and 14 bases separated the two germline ends. CDR1 and CDR2 (germline): SGHNT, YYREEE (reference sequence). This CDR3 is built from 15 residues. The CDR3 nucleotides are TGTGCCAGCAGCCTGATGACACAGGCGAACACTGAAGCTTTCTTT. Amino acids: CASSLMTQANTEAFF.

This sequence joins TRBV13 and TRBJ1-6; D gene ambiguous. Germline V CDR1 and CDR2: PRHDT, FYEKMQ (reference sequence). The V end lost 4 bases, the J end lost 5 bases, and 12 bases lay between the germline ends. The CDR3 has 15 amino acids. As DNA, the CDR3 is TGTGCCAGCAGCTCAAATTCAGGAAATAATTCACCCCTCCACTTT. It specifies CASSSNSGNNSPLHF.

This chain uses TRBV2 with TRBJ2-6; TRBD1 agrees at 12 bases. Germline V gene sequence: CDR1 SNHLY, CDR2 FYNNEI. V dropped 5 bases and J dropped 2; count of bases not matched to a gene: 4. The CDR3 has 17 amino acids. CDR3 nucleotide sequence: TGTGCCAGCAGTCCGGGACAGGGGGCAACTGGGGCCAACGTCCTGACTTTC. Its translation is CASSPGQGATGANVLTF.

This rearrangement joins TRBV7-2 to TRBJ1-3; D gene uncertain. Germline CDR1 SGHTA, CDR2 FQGNSA. The CDR3 totals 15 residues. Trimming stripped 3 bases from V and 0 bases from J, with 9 bases between. CDR3 in amino acids: CASSLVSDSGNTIYF. The CDR3 nucleotides read TGTGCCAGCAGCTTGGTTTCGGACTCTGGAAACACCATATATTTT.

The chain has TRBV19 and TRBJ1-2, with D maybe TRBD1 (5 bases). This CDR3 region has 13 residues. Trimming took 3 bases from V and 7 from J, leaving 12 bases between them. The germline V gene encodes CDR1 LNHDA and CDR2 SQIVND (reference sequence). For the CDR3, the DNA is TGTGCCAGTAGTATCGAGGGGAAGAGTGGCTACACCTTC. Amino acid sequence: CASSIEGKSGYTF.

The chain recombines TRBV6-1 with TRBJ1-5; 7 bases are shared with TRBD1. The CDR3 runs 15 residues. Germline V gene sequence: CDR1 MNHNS, CDR2 SASEGT. Germline trimming cut 6 bases from V and 2 bases from J; bases unmatched to any gene: 7. CDR3 sequence (DNA): TGTGCCAGCAGCACAGGGACAGAGGGCAATCAGCCCCAGCATTTT. The encoded protein is CASSTGTEGNQPQHF.

The gene calls are TRBV11-3 and TRBJ2-1; 7 bases match TRBD2. Per germline, CDR1 SGHNT and CDR2 YENEEA. This CDR3 region has 15 residues. V lost 0 bases, J lost 4 bases, and 3 bases stayed unmatched. CDR3 sequence (DNA): TGTGCCAGCAGCTTAGAACTAGCGAGTTACAATGAGCAGTTCTTC. It is translated as CASSLELASYNEQFF.

The chain links TRBV19 to TRBJ2-2; D gene uncertain. The germline V and J ends were trimmed by 10 bases and 0 bases, with 18 bases remaining between them. The CDR3 sequence is 16 residues long. Germline CDR1 is LNHDA and CDR2 is SQIVND (reference sequence). DNA for the CDR3: TGTGCCACCCACCGATTAATGGGATCGAACACCGGGGAGCTGTTTTTT. Translated: CATHRLMGSNTGELFF.

The chain uses TRBV6-2 or TRBV6-3 and TRBJ2-6; possibly TRBD1 for D (5 bases). V was clipped by 6 bases and J by 2 bases, with 8 bases between them. Germline assignment: CDR1 MNHEY and CDR2 SVGEGT. CDR3 size: 14 residues. CDR3 DNA sequence: TGTGCCAGCAGCCCAGGGACTGGGGCCAACGTCCTGACTTTC. The encoded protein is CASSPGTGANVLTF.

This rearrangement joins TRBV18 to TRBJ2-5, with D perhaps matching TRBD2 (6 bases). The CDR3 extends over 13 amino acids. V lost 3 bases and J 4 bases, leaving 9 bases between the germline ends. Germline CDR1 and CDR2: KGHSH and LQKENI. The CDR3 here is CASSPPGVETQYF. The CDR3 coding sequence is TGTGCCAGCTCACCCCCGGGGGTAGAGACCCAGTACTTC.

This chain links TRBV4-1 with TRBJ2-5, with 16 bases lining up with TRBD2. Germline V gene lookup returns CDR1 MGHRA and CDR2 YSYEKL. V lost 3 bases, J lost 4 bases, and 8 bases stayed unmatched. This CDR3 comprises 18 residues. CDR3 nucleotides: TGCGCCAGCAGCCAGGGGACTAGCGGGAGGGCCCGGGGAGAGACCCAGTACTTC. It is translated as CASSQGTSGRARGETQYF.

This clone was observed once. The chain joins TRBV5-4 to TRBJ1-4; 8 bases are shared with TRBD1. Germline-derived CDR1 and CDR2 are SGHNT and YYREEE (reference sequence). The V segment lost 3 bases and the J segment 8 bases; nucleotides outside the gene matches: 9. The CDR3 is 15 residues long. CDR3 coding DNA: TGTGCCAGCAGCTCAAGGACAGGGTCGGGGGAAAAACTGTTTTTT. Encoded protein: CASSSRTGSGEKLFF. The complete variable domain, with remaining parts taken from reference TRBV5-4 and TRBJ1-4, reads ETGVTQSPTHLIKTRGQQVTLRCSSQSGHNTVSWYQQALGQGPQFIFQYYREEENGRGNFPPRFSGLQFPNYSSELNVNALELDDSALYLCASSSRTGSGEKLFFGSGTQLSVL.